This TCR beta chain was documented in a study of T cells in narcolepsy. Turning to the study itself: Patients with NT1 or NT2 and healthy control donors were enrolled. Findings and limits, study-wide: Same-patient CSF and blood CD4+ T cell clonotypes included HCRT-specific and TRIB2-specific autoreactive ones. Some memory CD4+ repertoires had no autoreactive clone sequences.

The CDR3 extends over 12 amino acids. CDR1 and CDR2 from the germline V gene are SGHVS and FQNEAQ. On this clone: No antigen is known for it.

Clones were sequenced by immunoSEQ multiplex PCR, and TCRdb holds only the in-frame ones, with some missing. The table lists under 30,000 clones, approximately 83% of them singletons. The chain is built from TRBV7-8 and TRBJ2-5; D is ambiguous. The tail of the sequence fits TRBJ2-7 better, so the J call may be wrong. What was sequenced was CD45RA- memory CD4+ T cells from PBMCs. The clonotype comes from a human donor with narcolepsy. The CDR3 sequence is CASTSPSYEQYF. The CDR3 DNA reads TGTGCCAGCACGTCTCCCTCCTACGAGCAGTACTTC.